These 9 T cell receptor beta chains were sequenced from one sample in a study of OX40 agonist ivuxolimab in advanced cancers. Generated by immunoSEQ multiplex PCR, the TCRdb table keeps only in-frame clones and is missing some. The sample contains about 58,000 clones, 89% of which appear only once. The sequenced sample was CD4+ or CD8+ T cells sorted from blood, obtained in a trial of the OX40 agonist ivuxolimab. The receptor source for this set is an adult with an advanced solid tumor such as melanoma, head and neck, liver or kidney cancer.

The chain combines TRBV10-2 with TRBJ2-7; 8 bases align to TRBD2. This CDR3 region has 15 residues. Per the germline V gene, CDR1 is WSHSY and CDR2 is SAAADI. V lost 0 bases to trimming and J lost 4 bases; unmatched junction nucleotides: 5. CDR3 in amino acids: CASSESRAGVYEQYV. The CDR3 DNA follows: TGCGCCAGCAGTGAGTCGAGAGCGGGAGTATACGAGCAGTACGTC.

This sequence joins TRBV7-7 and TRBJ2-5; D perhaps matches TRBD1 (5 bases). The ends were cut back, 6 bases at V and 2 bases at J, with 10 bases in the middle. The CDR3 is 13 amino acids. The germline gives CDR1 SSHAT, CDR2 FNYEAQ (reference sequence). The CDR3 DNA reads TGTGCCAGCAGAGGACACAGACAAGAGACCCAGTACTTC. Protein sequence: CASRGHRQETQYF.

J is TRBJ1-1 and V is TRBV30; D is possibly TRBD1 (5 bases). CDR3 length: 14 residues. Germline V gene data show CDR1 as GTSNPN and CDR2 as SVGIG (reference sequence). V was trimmed by 0 bases and J by 5 bases, leaving 13 bases between them. DNA for the CDR3: TGTGCCTGGAGTGTCTCCCTTCGGGGGACTGAAGCTTTCTTT. As protein: CAWSVSLRGTEAFF.

This chain connects TRBV6-5 to TRBJ2-1; D is undetermined. V dropped 5 bases and J dropped 4 bases, with 3 bases sitting between them. In germline, CDR1 is MNHEY, CDR2 SVGAGI. CDR3 size: 11 residues. The CDR3 sequence is CASSLYNEQFF. The CDR3 DNA reads TGTGCCAGCAGTCTTTACAATGAGCAGTTCTTC.

This clone was observed a single time. The rearrangement joins TRBV30 to TRBJ1-1; no definite D call. Germline V gene data show CDR1 as GTSNPN and CDR2 as SVGIG (reference sequence). V was shortened by 1 base and J by 4 bases, with 10 bases between the two germline ends. This CDR3 is built from 13 residues. The CDR3 DNA reads TGTGCCTGGAGTGGTTCCTGGAGCACTGAAGCTTTCTTT. Protein product: CAWSGSWSTEAFF.

The chain employs TRBV6-1 and TRBJ2-1; D ambiguous. CDR1 and CDR2 (germline): MNHNS, SASEGT. The CDR3 contains 15 residues. Trimming removed 7 bases from V and 8 bases from J, with 21 bases in between. The CDR3 reads CASNILGNPHDEQFF. The CDR3 nucleotides are TGTGCCAGCAATATCCTCGGAAACCCGCACGATGAGCAGTTCTTC.

The CDR3 nucleotides are TGCGCCAGCAGCCAAGACCCCGGGACTAGCAATGAGCAGTTCTTC. It is translated as CASSQDPGTSNEQFF. The V gene is TRBV4-3, the J gene TRBJ2-1; 8 bases match TRBD2. This CDR3 has 15 amino acids. The trim removed 0 bases at V and 6 bases at J, leaving 4 bases unmatched. Germline CDR1 and CDR2: LGHNA and YSLEER.

This clone was seen more than once but under ten times. This chain connects TRBV4-1 to TRBJ1-5, with D possibly being TRBD1 (5 bases). The germline V gene has CDR1 MGHRA and CDR2 YSYEKL. The ends were cut back, 4 bases at V and 0 bases at J, with 10 bases in the middle. The CDR3 has 15 residues. The CDR3 spells CASSRGFYSNQPQHF. The CDR3, as DNA: TGCGCCAGCAGCCGGGGGTTCTATAGCAATCAGCCCCAGCATTTT.

This clone appeared once. V usage is TRBV11-2 and J usage is TRBJ2-7; 8 nucleotides match TRBD2. CDR3 size: 13 residues. Unmatched junction bases numbered 6, after V lost 5 bases and J lost 6 bases. The V gene's germline CDR1 is SGHAT and CDR2 FQNNGV. The CDR3 is CASSPGLGREQYF. CDR3 nucleotides: TGTGCCAGCAGCCCGGGACTAGGACGCGAGCAGTACTTC.